The 12 T cell receptor beta chains listed next were all sequenced from one sample in a study of response to subunit inactivated influenza vaccine listed by TCRdb under 2018. What the time point label conveys for this sample: approximately 45 days after influenza vaccine administration. Libraries were prepared through RT-PCR. TCRdb records Illumina HiSeq 2500 as the sequencer. TCRdb took the public reads, trimmed them with fastp at Q25, ran MiXCR for clone calling and kept in-frame beta chains. Rows are unified per CDR3 protein, each entry keeping the most common DNA and genes. For this sample the table gives 540,000 or so distinct CDR3 sequences, of which about an eighth were detected only once. The ten most abundant clones make up about an eighth of the sample. The specimen comprised PBMCs from blood, sampled roughly 46 days after vaccination. All receptors derive from a man between 50 and 59 years old who received an inactivated influenza vaccine. Donor details come from another sample of the same person, matched by shared clones.

This clonotype was observed at least ten times. The chain employs TRBV12-3 or TRBV12-4 and TRBJ2-5, with D tentatively TRBD2 (5 bases). The CDR3 totals 13 residues. V was shortened by 5 bases and J by 1 base, with 8 bases between the two germline ends. The CDR3 is CASSAGLQETQYF. The DNA of the CDR3 is TGTGCCAGCAGTGCCGGACTCCAAGAGACCCAGTACTTC.

The rearrangement joins TRBV10-3 to TRBJ2-2; TRBD1 might be the D (5 bases). CDR3 length equals 13 residues. CDR1 and CDR2 (germline): ENHRY, SYGVKD. Trimming shortened V by 3 bases and J by 7 bases, and 9 bases separated the two germline ends. CDR3 protein: CAISEIRDGELFF. CDR3 DNA sequence: TGTGCCATCAGTGAAATCAGGGACGGGGAGCTGTTTTTT.

This clonotype was seen a few times. CDR3 coding DNA: TGCGCCAGCAGCTTGCAGGTTAACAATGAGCAGTTCTTC. Translation gives CASSLQVNNEQFF. The chain joins TRBV5-1 to TRBJ2-1; D is uncertain. The CDR3 totals 13 residues. Trimming took off 1 base at V and 5 bases at J, with 7 bases between the two ends. Germline V CDR1 and CDR2: SGHRS, YFSETQ.

This clonotype was seen a few times. This sequence joins TRBV10-1 and TRBJ2-7; 8 positions match TRBD1. With V trimmed by 4 bases and J by 0 bases, 8 bases remained unmatched. The CDR3 loop spans 16 amino acids. CDR1 is WNHNN and CDR2 is SYGVQD in the germline V gene (reference sequence). CDR3 DNA: TGCGCCAGCAGTGGTCGGACAGGGCATAGCTCCTACGAGCAGTACTTC. Amino acids: CASSGRTGHSSYEQYF.

V is TRBV7-8 and J is TRBJ2-7; D remains ambiguous. This CDR3 is 15 amino acids long. Germline V gives CDR1 SGHVS, CDR2 FQNEAQ. Trimming stripped 3 bases from V and 4 bases from J, with 16 bases between. For the CDR3, the DNA is TGTGCCAGCAGCTTCGCGGCGGACGATATGTACGAGCAGTACTTC. This encodes CASSFAADDMYEQYF.

A few counts support this clonotype. This rearrangement joins TRBV12-3 or TRBV12-4 to TRBJ2-1; 9 bases align to TRBD2. Trimming removed 6 bases from V and 6 bases from J; junction bases left unmatched: 12. This CDR3 has 16 amino acids. The CDR3 is CASRKAGTSIRNEQFF. CDR3 DNA sequence: TGTGCCAGCAGAAAGGCCGGGACTAGCATTCGCAATGAGCAGTTCTTC.

The DNA for the CDR3 is TGCAGCGTTGATGCCGGAGAGACCCAGTACTTC. It specifies CSVDAGETQYF. The chain carries TRBV29-1 and TRBJ2-5; no firm D call. Germline lookup yields CDR1 SQVTM and CDR2 ANQGSEA. V lost 3 bases and J lost 4, with 6 bases in between. CDR3 length: 11 amino acids.

This clonotype came up a few times. The chain recombines TRBV20-1 with TRBJ2-3; 11 bases are a match to TRBD2. Germline values: CDR1 DFQATT, CDR2 SNEGSKA (reference sequence). V trimming: 1 base; J trimming: 4 bases; junction bases outside the gene matches: 4. This CDR3 spans 15 amino acids. This chain's CDR3 is CSARGLGLAADTQYF. The CDR3 coding sequence is TGCAGTGCTAGAGGTTTGGGACTAGCGGCAGATACGCAGTATTTT.

This clonotype was seen repeatedly, ten times or more. V is TRBV12-3 or TRBV12-4 and J is TRBJ1-2, with TRBD1 as a possible D gene (6 bases). The CDR3 is made up of 13 amino acids. V gave up 4 bases and J gave up 7 bases, with 13 bases separating them. CDR3 in DNA: TGTGCCAGCAGTTATCAGGGGTGGGGTGGCTACACCTTC. As protein: CASSYQGWGGYTF.

This clonotype was seen ten or more times. The chain is built from TRBV12-3 or TRBV12-4 and TRBJ2-7; 9 nucleotides agree with TRBD1. The CDR3 loop spans 15 amino acids. V trimming: 6 bases; J trimming: 7 bases; junction bases outside the gene matches: 13. The CDR3 spells CASRDGTGTTREQYF. CDR3 coding DNA: TGTGCCAGCAGGGACGGGACAGGGACCACGCGTGAGCAGTACTTC.

At least ten counts were recorded for this clonotype. J is TRBJ1-1 and V is TRBV5-1; TRBD1 aligns across 10 bases. Germline V gene sequence: CDR1 SGHRS, CDR2 YFSETQ. The CDR3 loop spans 16 amino acids. Trimming took 1 base from V and 1 from J; bases not matched to a gene: 4. The CDR3 protein is CASSLRTGGRNTEAFF. In DNA, the CDR3 is TGCGCCAGCAGCTTGAGGACAGGGGGTCGGAACACTGAAGCTTTCTTT.

V gene TRBV18 combines with J gene TRBJ2-5; the D gene could be TRBD1 or TRBD2 (6 bases each). The CDR3 runs to 15 residues. Trimming removed 3 bases at V and 0 bases at J, with 11 bases between. The germline gives CDR1 KGHSH, CDR2 LQKENI. In DNA, the CDR3 is TGTGCCAGCTCACCCCGGGGGACAAACCAAGAGACCCAGTACTTC. Translated, it gives CASSPRGTNQETQYF.